Only a few counts were recorded for the clone carrying this TCR beta chain. Germline loops: CDR1 DFQATT, CDR2 SNEGSKA (reference sequence). V shed 5 bases and J 3 bases; nucleotides not matched to a gene: 0. The CDR3 extends over 11 amino acids. A single record per CDR3 protein comes from TCRdb applying MiXCR to the 5' RACE reads. The data contain approximately 66,000 distinct CDR3 sequences, 12% of them singletons. The sample is drawn from a study of early T cells in non-severe SARS-CoV-2 infection. This sample comprised whole blood, obtained at baseline. The receptor was isolated from an adult who was a healthcare worker with PCR-confirmed SARS-CoV-2 infection or an uninfected control (not recorded which). The donor label of this sample is uncertain. V gene TRBV20-1 combines with J gene TRBJ2-5; 7 positions agree with TRBD1. CDR3 sequence (DNA): TGCAGTGCTGACAGGGAAGAGACCCAGTACTTC. Protein: CSADREETQYF.